The following is a T cell receptor beta chain sequence with its context. Germline V gene data show CDR1 as SQVTM and CDR2 as ANQGSEA. V was clipped by 4 bases and J by 0 bases; unmatched bases: 9. CDR3 length: 16 amino acids. Everyone who took part was 18 to 89 years old, and they came from some 23 US areas. Participant-given clinical history determined each cohort assignment. In the original analysis: Scientists estimated how many nucleated cells there were by amplifying reference gene primers. The assay was immunoSEQ multiplex PCR, and TCRdb's table has in-frame clones only and misses some. That table furnishes V, J and clone size, whereas the DNA furnished D and trimming. The table lists 200,000 to 250,000 clones, about four fifths of them singletons, with around 8.9% in the top ten. This specimen comes from a study of blood T cell repertoires in COVID-19.

The sequenced material came from PBMCs or T cells enriched from blood (not recorded which). This chain links TRBV29-1 with TRBJ1-3; the match to TRBD1 covers 7 bases. The sequence came from a woman between 45 and 60 years old with acute COVID-19. The CDR3 region is CSVVPGGMSSGNTIYF. The CDR3 DNA reads TGCAGCGTTGTCCCAGGGGGAATGAGCTCTGGAAACACCATATATTTT.